The 8 T cell receptor beta chains presented below share a single source sample, sequenced in a study of blood T cell repertoires in COVID-19 (dated by TCRdb to 2018 to 2020). Receptor amplification or capture employed the immunoSEQ multiplex PCR assay. TCRdb mirrors the immuneACCESS table, restricted to in-frame sequences. Some clones are absent from its copies; in checked studies, under half trace to an unresolved V gene, and the reason for the others is unknown. Across this sample there are 75,000 to 90,000 clones, with more than 70% seen only once. 7.5% to 9.5% of the sample is in the top ten clones. What was sequenced was peripheral blood. All receptors derive from a man aged 50 or older with active COVID-19.

The gene calls are TRBV5-4 and TRBJ1-2, with a possible D match to TRBD1 (5 bases). Germline assignment: CDR1 SGHNT and CDR2 YYREEE (reference sequence). V lost 2 bases, J lost 2 bases, and 13 bases lay in between. The CDR3 runs to 15 residues. This CDR3 is CASSFFRTLNYGYTF. The CDR3 DNA follows: TGTGCCAGCAGCTTTTTCCGGACACTGAACTATGGCTACACCTTC. The full variable domain, with the rest looked up from reference TRBV5-4 and TRBJ1-2, is ETGVTQSPTHLIKTRGQQVTLRCSSQSGHNTVSWYQQALGQGPQFIFQYYREEENGRGNFPPRFSGLQFPNYSSELNVNALELDDSALYLCASSFFRTLNYGYTFGSGTRLTVV.

V and J are TRBV7-8 and TRBJ2-6; 11 bases are shared with TRBD1. The CDR3 has 18 residues. The ends lost 4 bases at V and 0 bases at J; junction bases unmatched: 5. Looked up from germline, CDR1 is SGHVS and CDR2 is FQNEAQ. This chain's CDR3 is CASSSRDRGYSGANVLTF. In nucleotides, the CDR3 is TGTGCCAGCAGCTCCCGGGACAGGGGGTACTCTGGGGCCAACGTCCTGACTTTC.

The chain has TRBV30 and TRBJ1-1, with unresolved D. Germline CDR1 GTSNPN, CDR2 SVGIG (reference sequence). CDR3 size: 16 residues. V lost 0 bases, J lost 8 bases, and 22 bases lay in between. In DNA form, the CDR3 reads TGTGCCTGGAGTGTAATTCTCAGCGGACCCAACGGAGAAGCTTTCTTT. Amino acids: CAWSVILSGPNGEAFF.

This clone was counted only a few times. This chain uses TRBV5-1 with TRBJ1-2; 8 nucleotides agree with TRBD1. V lost 4 bases to trimming and J lost 8 bases; unmatched junction nucleotides: 10. Germline V gives CDR1 SGHRS, CDR2 YFSETQ. The CDR3 loop spans 14 amino acids. In DNA, the CDR3 is TGCGCCAGCAGCGGGCGGACAGGGTCTCTAGGCTACACCTTC. Encoded protein: CASSGRTGSLGYTF. The full variable domain, rest sourced from reference TRBV5-1 and TRBJ1-2, is KAGVTQTPRYLIKTRGQQVTLSCSPISGHRSVSWYQQTPGQGLQFLFEYFSETQRNKGNFPGRFSGRQFSNSRSEMNVSTLELGDSALYLCASSGRTGSLGYTFGSGTRLTVV.

This chain connects TRBV27 to TRBJ1-6; 7 bases align to TRBD1. This CDR3 is 16 amino acids long. Germline V gives CDR1 MNHEY, CDR2 SMNVEV (reference sequence). After removal of 2 bases from V and 8 bases from J, the junction contained 9 bases not matched to a gene. For the CDR3, the DNA is TGTGCCAGCAGTTTAACCCAGACAGGGAGTCATTCACCCCTCCACTTT. It encodes CASSLTQTGSHSPLHF.

The V gene is TRBV7-9, the J gene TRBJ2-3; 7 bases agree with TRBD1. The CDR3 sequence is 14 residues long. Germline CDR1 is SEHNR and CDR2 is FQNEAQ (reference sequence). V was pared by 0 bases and J by 4 bases, with 1 base of the junction left unmatched. The CDR3 region is CASSLAQGADTQYF. CDR3 sequence (DNA): TGTGCCAGCAGCTTAGCGCAGGGGGCAGATACGCAGTATTTT.

The gene calls are TRBV4-3 and TRBJ2-2; TRBD2 aligns across 8 bases. Per the germline V gene, CDR1 is LGHNA and CDR2 is YSLEER. Trimming at V came to 1 base and at J to 6 bases, leaving 1 base not matched to a gene. This CDR3 has 14 residues. CDR3 nucleotides: TGCGCCAGCAGCCAAGGGCGGGGGGCCGGGGAGCTGTTTTTT. It codes for CASSQGRGAGELFF.

V is TRBV5-1 and J is TRBJ2-7; no reliable D call. The CDR3 sequence is 14 residues long. The V and J ends lost 0 bases and 0 bases respectively, with 7 bases between them. CDR1 is SGHRS and CDR2 is YFSETQ in the germline V gene. CDR3 amino acids: CASSLDPDSYEQYF. The CDR3 DNA reads as TGCGCCAGCAGCTTGGATCCAGACTCCTACGAGCAGTACTTC.